These 10 T cell receptor beta chains originate from one sample sequenced in a study of T cells in Graves' hyperthyroidism and ophthalmopathy. Template material for amplifying TCR beta CDR3 regions consisted of RNA transcripts. TCR CDR3 underwent first-round RT-PCR with the HTBI primer set. MiXCR, applied by TCRdb to the multiplex PCR reads, yields one record per CDR3 protein. Among some 490,000 distinct CDR3 sequences listed, 15% to 20% were seen once. Sequenced: blood. The receptor set was obtained from a woman aged 25 to 39 with Graves' ophthalmopathy.

This clonotype was counted many times. The chain joins TRBV20-1 to TRBJ2-1, with 9 bases fitting TRBD2. The CDR3 is 13 residues long. Germline-derived CDR1 and CDR2 are DFQATT and SNEGSKA (reference sequence). This chain's CDR3 is CRANSGSNNEQFF. CDR3 sequence (DNA): TGCAGGGCCAATAGCGGGAGCAACAATGAGCAGTTCTTC.

This clonotype occurred many times. The V gene is TRBV28, the J gene TRBJ2-3, with D hard to call. This CDR3 has 17 residues. CDR1 MDHEN and CDR2 SYDVKM come from the germline V gene. Trimming shortened V by 7 bases and J by 2 bases, and 22 bases separated the two germline ends. The CDR3 DNA reads TGTGCCAGCACCCCAACTGCCGGCCCGCTACTCACAGATACGCAGTATTTT. As protein: CASTPTAGPLLTDTQYF.

This clonotype was recorded many times. This chain links TRBV28 with TRBJ2-7; 8 bases are shared with TRBD1. V lost 3 bases, J lost 6 bases, and 7 bases stayed unmatched. The V gene's germline CDR1 is MDHEN and CDR2 SYDVKM. There are 14 residues in the CDR3. The CDR3 here is CASSFGGRGREQYF. Here the CDR3 DNA reads TGTGCCAGCAGTTTCGGGGGCAGGGGGCGCGAGCAGTACTTC.

The table lists this clonotype with a few counts. The chain uses TRBV9 and TRBJ1-5; tentatively, D is TRBD1 (5 bases). CDR3 length equals 17 residues. CDR1 SGDLS and CDR2 YYNGEE come from the germline V gene. The V and J ends lost 4 bases and 0 bases respectively, with 17 bases between them. The CDR3 DNA reads as TGTGCCAGCAGCTCTGGCGGGGGACGGTTTAGCAATCAGCCCCAGCATTTT. It translates to CASSSGGGRFSNQPQHF. The full variable domain, in which reference TRBV9 and TRBJ1-5 provide the parts outside the CDR3, is DSGVTQTPKHLITATGQRVTLRCSPRSGDLSVYWYQQSLDQGLQFLIQYYNGEERAKGNILERFSAQQFPDLHSELNLSSLELGDSALYFCASSSGGGRFSNQPQHFGDGTRLSIL.

This clonotype was seen at least ten times. The J gene is TRBJ1-5, the V gene TRBV4-1; the D gene is possibly TRBD1 (6 bases). Between the trimmed V and J ends, which lost 0 bases and 6 bases, there was a span of 6 bases. CDR3 size: 13 residues. The germline V gene has CDR1 MGHRA and CDR2 YSYEKL. The CDR3 is CASSQEQGQPQHF. CDR3 DNA sequence: TGCGCCAGCAGCCAAGAACAGGGTCAGCCCCAGCATTTT.

This clonotype was counted many times. The chain uses TRBV6-1 and TRBJ2-7; D may be TRBD1 (5 bases). CDR3 size: 15 residues. Germline V lookup: CDR1 MNHNS, CDR2 SASEGT. The V and J ends lost 0 bases and 3 bases respectively, with 12 bases between them. CDR3 sequence (DNA): TGTGCCAGCAGTGAAGCGGACCAGGGTTTCTACGAGCAGTACTTC. Residues: CASSEADQGFYEQYF.

This clonotype was picked up many times. The V and J genes are TRBV30 and TRBJ2-5; D may be TRBD1 or TRBD2 (5 bases each). The CDR3 length is 12 residues. Germline CDR1 is GTSNPN and CDR2 is SVGIG (reference sequence). The germline V and J ends were trimmed by 3 bases and 4 bases, with 9 bases remaining between them. In DNA, the CDR3 is TGTGCCTGGAGGGGGACGGCAGAGACCCAGTACTTC. Its protein product is CAWRGTAETQYF.

At least ten counts were recorded for this clonotype. The rearrangement uses TRBV20-1 and TRBJ2-1; tentative D call: TRBD1 (6 bases). Germline V gives CDR1 DFQATT, CDR2 SNEGSKA (reference sequence). The CDR3 runs 11 residues. The CDR3 region is CRGVQGNEQFF. The DNA of the CDR3 is TGCAGGGGGGTGCAGGGGAATGAGCAGTTCTTC.

This clonotype was recorded many times. Compared with germline, one end of the junction differs, possibly owing to a read error. The chain couples TRBV6-1 to TRBJ2-7; D unresolved. The germline gives CDR1 MNHNS, CDR2 SASEGT. The CDR3 is 15 residues long. The CDR3 loop is CASSEARLGTYGQYF. The CDR3, as DNA: TGTGCCAGCAGTGAAGCGCGGCTGGGTACCTACGGGCAGTACTTC.

The chain carries TRBV20-1 and TRBJ1-5; 7 positions agree with TRBD1. The V segment lost 6 bases and the J segment 7 bases; nucleotides outside the gene matches: 12. The germline V gene has CDR1 DFQATT and CDR2 SNEGSKA (reference sequence). The CDR3 loop spans 14 amino acids. CDR3 DNA sequence: TGCAGTGCCGCTCGGGGGTCAGGGGGACAGCCCCAGCATTTT. As protein: CSAARGSGGQPQHF.